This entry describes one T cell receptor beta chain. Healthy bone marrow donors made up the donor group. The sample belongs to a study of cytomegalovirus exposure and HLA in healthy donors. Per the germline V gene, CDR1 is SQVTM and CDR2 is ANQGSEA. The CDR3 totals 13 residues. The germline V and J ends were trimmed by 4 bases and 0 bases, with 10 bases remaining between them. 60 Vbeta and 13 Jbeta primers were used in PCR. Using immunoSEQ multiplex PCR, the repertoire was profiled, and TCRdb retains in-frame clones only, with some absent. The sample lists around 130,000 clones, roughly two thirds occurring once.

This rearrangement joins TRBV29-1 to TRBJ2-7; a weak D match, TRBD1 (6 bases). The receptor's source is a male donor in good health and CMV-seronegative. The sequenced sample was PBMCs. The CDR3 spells CSVGRDNSYEQYF. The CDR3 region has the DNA TGCAGCGTTGGCCGGGACAACTCCTACGAGCAGTACTTC.